One and the same sample provided the 11 T cell receptor beta chains below, sequenced in a study of beta chain features in type 1 diabetes. Whole-study results and caveats: Moderately but significantly shorter TCRB CDR3s were found in Type 1 diabetes patients in all four CD4+ subsets.

All of the isolated RNA was reverse transcribed, so expressed TCRB transcripts were sequenced. Assay used: immunoSEQ multiplex PCR; TCRdb lists only in-frame clones, some missing. The sample comprises roughly 230,000 clones, approximately 10% of which are singletons, and about 0.018% rests with the top ten. No antigen is known for these receptors. The sequencing input was naive CD4+ T cells from blood. The receptors were sampled from a man aged 30 to 39 with type 1 diabetes.

This rearrangement joins TRBV6-5 to TRBJ1-5, with 7 bases lining up with TRBD1. The CDR3 extends over 14 amino acids. V shed 2 bases and J 2 bases; nucleotides not matched to a gene: 0. Germline loops: CDR1 MNHEY, CDR2 SVGAGI. The CDR3 sequence: CASSYTGGNQPQHF. For the CDR3, the DNA is TGTGCCAGCAGTTACACAGGGGGCAATCAGCCCCAGCATTTT.

The chain links TRBV18 to TRBJ1-6; D remains unclear. V was cut by 6 bases and J by 10 bases, with 16 bases left in between. The CDR3 contains 14 residues. Germline values: CDR1 KGHSH, CDR2 LQKENI. As DNA, the CDR3 is TGTGCCAGCTCGGGAGGGATCCTTACCTCACCCCTCCACTTT. Its translation is CASSGGILTSPLHF.

This clone was seen more than once but under ten times. This chain joins TRBV28 and TRBJ1-2, with no clear D. Per germline, CDR1 MDHEN and CDR2 SYDVKM. This CDR3 contains 14 residues. The V end lost 1 base, the J end lost 4 bases, and 10 bases lay between the germline ends. Here the CDR3 reads CASSLSAGGYGYTF. CDR3 DNA: TGTGCCAGCAGTTTATCGGCAGGTGGCTATGGCTACACCTTC.

J is TRBJ1-1 and V is TRBV7-9; unclear D gene. Trimming took 3 bases from V and 3 from J, leaving 5 bases between them. Germline CDR1 and CDR2: SEHNR and FQNEAQ (reference sequence). The CDR3 covers 12 residues. The CDR3, as DNA: TGTGCCAGCAGCTTCATCCACACTGAAGCTTTCTTT. Translating it yields CASSFIHTEAFF.

This clone came up a few times. The DNA of the CDR3 is TGTGCCAGCAGCCCTTCGGGGGATCAGCCCCAGCATTTT. It is translated as CASSPSGDQPQHF. J is TRBJ1-5 and V is TRBV7-9, with D possibly matching TRBD1 (5 bases). Trimming cost V 5 bases and J 5 bases, with 10 bases left between them. The CDR3 length is 13 residues. Germline assignment: CDR1 SEHNR and CDR2 FQNEAQ (reference sequence).

The chain carries TRBV13 and TRBJ2-3, with 9 bases identical to TRBD1. V was pared by 5 bases and J by 1 base, with 7 bases of the junction left unmatched. The germline V gene has CDR1 PRHDT and CDR2 FYEKMQ (reference sequence). The CDR3 has 16 amino acids. This CDR3 reads CASSLGRTGGTDTQYF. CDR3 sequence (DNA): TGTGCCAGCAGCCTCGGTCGGACAGGGGGCACAGATACGCAGTATTTT.

This clone turned up a few times. The same CDR3 also results from other DNA sequences found in this sample. The rearrangement joins TRBV30 to TRBJ2-5, with D maybe TRBD2 (5 bases). V lost 0 bases and J 5 bases, leaving 7 bases between the germline ends. The germline CDR1 and CDR2 sequences are GTSNPN and SVGIG (reference sequence). CDR3 length equals 12 residues. The chain's CDR3 is CAWSVSGETQYF. In DNA, the CDR3 is TGTGCCTGGAGTGTTTCGGGGGAGACCCAGTACTTC.

J is TRBJ2-5 and V is TRBV2; possibly TRBD1 for D (6 bases). The J call may be faulty, since TRBJ2-7 better matches the DNA end. The germline V gene has CDR1 SNHLY and CDR2 FYNNEI. This CDR3 has 15 residues. Here the CDR3 DNA reads TGTGCCAGCAGTGAACAGCAGGGGTATCGCTACGAGCAGTACTTC. Protein: CASSEQQGYRYEQYF.

This clone appeared a few times. The J gene is TRBJ2-2, the V gene TRBV11-3; D is possibly TRBD1 (5 bases). Trimming pared 1 base from V and 7 bases from J, leaving 16 bases between. Per germline, CDR1 SGHNT and CDR2 YENEEA. This CDR3 is 16 amino acids long. The CDR3 DNA is TGTGCCAGCAGCTTAGGATGGGGCTCGTCTAGCGGGGAGCTGTTTTTT. Its translation: CASSLGWGSSSGELFF.

This chain connects TRBV18 to TRBJ1-2; weak D call: TRBD1 (6 bases). CDR3 length equals 14 residues. The germline CDR1 and CDR2 sequences are KGHSH and LQKENI. The V end lost 3 bases, the J end lost 5 bases, and 13 bases lay between the germline ends. DNA of the CDR3: TGTGCCAGCTCACCCGAAGGACAGCCGTATGGCTACACCTTC. Protein: CASSPEGQPYGYTF. Looking up the rest from reference TRBV18 and TRBJ1-2 gives the full variable domain: NAGVMQNPRHLVRRRGQEARLRCSPMKGHSHVYWYRQLPEEGLKFMVYLQKENIIDESGMPKERFSAEFPKEGPSILRIQQVVRGDSAAYFCASSPEGQPYGYTFGSGTRLTVV.

This chain connects TRBV9 to TRBJ2-1, with TRBD2 matching 10 bases. CDR1 and CDR2 (germline): SGDLS, YYNGEE. The CDR3 is 16 amino acids. Trimming cost V 3 bases and J 1 base; bases outside gene matches: 4. CDR3 loop: CASSASGGASYNEQFF. The CDR3 DNA reads as TGTGCCAGCAGCGCGAGCGGGGGGGCGTCCTACAATGAGCAGTTCTTC.